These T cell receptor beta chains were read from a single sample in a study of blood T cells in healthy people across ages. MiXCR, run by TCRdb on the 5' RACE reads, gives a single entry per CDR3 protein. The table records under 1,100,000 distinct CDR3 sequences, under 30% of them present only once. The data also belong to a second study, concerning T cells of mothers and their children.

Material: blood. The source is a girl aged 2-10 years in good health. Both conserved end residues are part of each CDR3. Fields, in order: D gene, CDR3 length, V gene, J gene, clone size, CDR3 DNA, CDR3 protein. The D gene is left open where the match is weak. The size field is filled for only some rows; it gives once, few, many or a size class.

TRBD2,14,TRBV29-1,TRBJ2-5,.,TGCAGCACAAGACTAGCCCTGTACCAAGAGACCCAGTACTTC,CSTRLALYQETQYF
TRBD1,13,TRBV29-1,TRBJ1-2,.,TGCAGCGTAGAGGGAGGACAGGGTGATGGCTACACCTTC,CSVEGGQGDGYTF
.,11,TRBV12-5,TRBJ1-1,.,TGTGCTAGTGGTTTAAGCACTGAAGCTTTCTTT,CASGLSTEAFF
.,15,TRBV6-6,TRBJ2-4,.,TGTGCCAGCAGTTACCAGGGGATGGTCAAAAACATTCAGTACTTC,CASSYQGMVKNIQYF
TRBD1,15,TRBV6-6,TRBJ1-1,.,TGTGCCAGCGGGCTCCACAGGGGACGGAACACTGAAGCTTTCTTT,CASGLHRGRNTEAFF
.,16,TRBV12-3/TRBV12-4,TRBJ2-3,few,TGTGCCAGCAGCTTCTTTACGGCAGAGGGGACAGATACGCAGTATTTT,CASSFFTAEGTDTQYF
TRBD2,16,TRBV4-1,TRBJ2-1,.,TGCGCCAGCAGCCAAGAGTTTTCGGGAGGCTACAATGAGCAGTTCTTC,CASSQEFSGGYNEQFF
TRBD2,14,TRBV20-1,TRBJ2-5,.,TGCAGTGCCGTCGGAGGACTAGCGGAAGAGACCCAGTACTTC,CSAVGGLAEETQYF
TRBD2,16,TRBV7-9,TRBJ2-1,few,TGTGCCAGCAGCCCAGACCTAGCGGGAGAAGACAATGAGCAGTTCTTC,CASSPDLAGEDNEQFF
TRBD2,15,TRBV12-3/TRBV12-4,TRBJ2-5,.,TGTGCCAGCAACGTCGGGGCGGGGGGTTTCGAGACCCAGTACTTC,CASNVGAGGFETQYF
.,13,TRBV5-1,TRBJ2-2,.,TGCGCCAGCAGCTTTAACCAGGTCGGGGAGCTGTTTTTT,CASSFNQVGELFF
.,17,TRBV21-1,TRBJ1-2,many,TGTGCCAGCAGCTCTCGGGCCGCCCGTGGTACGAACTATGGCTACACCTTC,CASSSRAARGTNYGYTF
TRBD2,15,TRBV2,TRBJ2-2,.,TGTGCCAGCAGCGCGAACGGGGGGGGCACCGGGGAGCTGTTTTTT,CASSANGGGTGELFF
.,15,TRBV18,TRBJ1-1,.,TGTGCCAGCTCACGGGAGGGGCCGTTCGGCACTGAAGCTTTCTTT,CASSREGPFGTEAFF
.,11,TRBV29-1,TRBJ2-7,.,TGCAGCGGGGGAAACCTAGACGAGCAGTACTTC,CSGGNLDEQYF
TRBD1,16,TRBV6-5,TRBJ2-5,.,TGTGCCAGCAATTACACGACAGGGGGCGAAGATGAGACCCAGTACTTC,CASNYTTGGEDETQYF
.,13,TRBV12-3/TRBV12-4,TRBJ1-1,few,TGTGCCAGCAGCAAAGCAGGTGGCCATGAAGCTTTCTTT,CASSKAGGHEAFF
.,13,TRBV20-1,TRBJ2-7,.,TGCAGTGCTAGAGATTTGAGTTCCTACGAGCAGTACTTC,CSARDLSSYEQYF
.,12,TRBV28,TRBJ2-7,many,TGTGCCAGCAGTTTAAGGTCCTACGAGCAGTACTTC,CASSLRSYEQYF
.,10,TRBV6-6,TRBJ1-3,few,TGTGCCAGCAGCCTGGACACCATATATTTT,CASSLDTIYF
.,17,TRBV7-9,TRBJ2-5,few,TGTGCCAGCAGCCTCGCGGTTCTCGAGACAGGCGTGGAGACCCAGTACTTC,CASSLAVLETGVETQYF
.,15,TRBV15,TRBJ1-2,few,TGTGCCACCAGCACAAGGGACAACGGAGACTATGGCTACACCTTC,CATSTRDNGDYGYTF
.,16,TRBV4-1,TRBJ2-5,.,TGCGCCAGCAGCCCAAGCCCGACAGGCCTACAGGCAGGCCAGTACTTC,CASSPSPTGLQAGQYF
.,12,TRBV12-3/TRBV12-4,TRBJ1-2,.,TGTGCCAGCACCGACAACTCCTATGGCTACACCTTC,CASTDNSYGYTF
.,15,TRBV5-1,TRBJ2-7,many,TGCGCCAGCAGCTCGCAGCCGGGACAAACCTACGAGCAGTACTTC,CASSSQPGQTYEQYF
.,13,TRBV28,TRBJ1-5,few,TGTGCCAGCAGTCAGGGTTTGGGGCGGCCCCAGCATTTT,CASSQGLGRPQHF
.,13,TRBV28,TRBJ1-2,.,TGTGCCAGCAGTTTCCGGGGTACTTGGGGCTACACCTTC,CASSFRGTWGYTF
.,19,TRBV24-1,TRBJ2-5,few,TGTGCCACCAGTGATTCCCAAGAGCCTGACGGGAACCTCCAAGAGACCCAGTACTTC,CATSDSQEPDGNLQETQYF
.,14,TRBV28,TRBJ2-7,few,TGTGCCAGCAGTTCCCTGGCGGGCCTCCACGAGCAGTACTTC,CASSSLAGLHEQYF
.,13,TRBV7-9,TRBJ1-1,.,TGTGCCAGTAGGCCACAGGTGAACACTGAAGCTTTCTTT,CASRPQVNTEAFF
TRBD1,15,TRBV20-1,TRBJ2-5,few,TGCAGTGCTAGAGATTTGAGGACAGGAATTGAGACCCAGTACTTC,CSARDLRTGIETQYF